Here is one TCR beta chain with its context. This record belongs to a study of blood T cells in healthy people across ages. Background on the study: With template switching, about one barcoded beta molecule was captured per two T cells.

Primed by a sample-barcoded 5' primer and a J-beta primer mix, a second PCR proceeded for about 7 to 11 cycles. TCRdb passed the 5' RACE reads through MiXCR, listing each CDR3 protein once. This sample has more than 500,000 distinct CDR3 sequences; around a quarter occur once, and the top ten carry 3% to 4.5%. Germline loops: CDR1 SGDLS, CDR2 YYNGEE. The length of the CDR3 is 14 residues. Trimming took off 3 bases at V and 2 bases at J, with 11 bases between the two ends. The same data also contributed to another study, on T cells of mothers and their children.

The receptor was derived from a boy younger than 10 in good health. The sequencing input was blood. This rearrangement joins TRBV9 to TRBJ1-2; D might be TRBD1 (5 bases). The CDR3 spells CASSAQGMNYGYTF. Written as DNA, the CDR3 is TGTGCCAGCAGCGCGCAGGGAATGAACTATGGCTACACCTTC.